The clone carrying this TCR beta chain was detected only a few times. What it binds is not known. Germline lookup yields CDR1 LGHNA and CDR2 YSLEER. J lost 2 bases, V lost 3 bases, and 3 bases had no gene match. This CDR3 region has 14 residues. The data are from a study of cytomegalovirus exposure and HLA in healthy donors. In the study overall: About 200 million T cells yielded 100 million to 130 million unique TCR beta sequences, as an earlier analysis found. In terms of ancestry, the Caucasian-associated cluster contained 75% to 85% of the roughly 400 genotyped donors. General study results and limits: Researchers had no immune exposure information except CMV serostatus available. Some V segments, including TRBV6-2 and TRBV6-3, were excluded as indistinguishable.

13 Jbeta primers and 60 Vbeta primers were used for the PCR. The table came from immunoSEQ multiplex PCR; TCRdb's copy has only in-frame clones and leaves some out. Among more than 90,000 clones listed, more than 75% were seen once. The chain carries TRBV4-3 and TRBJ1-2; 7 positions agree with TRBD1. The clonotype was recovered from a woman aged 55 to 70 in good health and CMV-seronegative. The sample consisted of PBMCs. The CDR3 loop reads CASSHGQDNYGYTF. In nucleotides, the CDR3 is TGCGCCAGCAGCCACGGACAGGACAACTATGGCTACACCTTC.